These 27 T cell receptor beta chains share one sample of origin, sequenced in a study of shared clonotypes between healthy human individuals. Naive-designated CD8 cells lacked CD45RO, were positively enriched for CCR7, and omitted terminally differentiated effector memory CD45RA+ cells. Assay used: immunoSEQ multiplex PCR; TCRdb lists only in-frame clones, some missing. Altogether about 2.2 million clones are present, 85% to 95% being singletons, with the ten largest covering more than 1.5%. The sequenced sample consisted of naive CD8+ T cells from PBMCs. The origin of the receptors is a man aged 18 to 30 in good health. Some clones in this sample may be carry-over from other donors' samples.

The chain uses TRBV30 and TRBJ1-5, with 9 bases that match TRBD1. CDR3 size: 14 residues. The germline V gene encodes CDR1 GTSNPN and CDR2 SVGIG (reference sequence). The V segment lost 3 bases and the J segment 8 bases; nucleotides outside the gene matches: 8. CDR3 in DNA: TGTGCCTGGAGCCCCACAGGGGGCCGGGAGCCCCAGCATTTT. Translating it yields CAWSPTGGREPQHF.

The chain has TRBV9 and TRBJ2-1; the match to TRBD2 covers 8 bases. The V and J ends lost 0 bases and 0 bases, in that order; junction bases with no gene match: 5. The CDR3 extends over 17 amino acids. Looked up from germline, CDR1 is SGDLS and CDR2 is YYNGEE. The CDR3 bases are TGTGCCAGCAGCGTAGATATCAGCGGGAGCTCCTACAATGAGCAGTTCTTC. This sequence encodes CASSVDISGSSYNEQFF. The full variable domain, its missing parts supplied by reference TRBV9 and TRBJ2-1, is DSGVTQTPKHLITATGQRVTLRCSPRSGDLSVYWYQQSLDQGLQFLIQYYNGEERAKGNILERFSAQQFPDLHSELNLSSLELGDSALYFCASSVDISGSSYNEQFFGPGTRLTVL.

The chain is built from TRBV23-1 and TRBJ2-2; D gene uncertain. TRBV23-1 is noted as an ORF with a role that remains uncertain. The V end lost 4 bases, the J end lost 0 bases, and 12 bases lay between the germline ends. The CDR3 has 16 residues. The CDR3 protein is CASSLGEIPNTGELFF. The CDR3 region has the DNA TGCGCCAGCAGTCTGGGTGAAATCCCGAACACCGGGGAGCTGTTTTTT.

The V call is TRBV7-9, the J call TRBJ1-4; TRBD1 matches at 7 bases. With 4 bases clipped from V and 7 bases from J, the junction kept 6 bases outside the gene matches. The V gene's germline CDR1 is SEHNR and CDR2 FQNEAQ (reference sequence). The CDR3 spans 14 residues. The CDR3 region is CASSSRGKVEKLFF. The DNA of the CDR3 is TGTGCCAGCAGCTCCAGGGGGAAGGTTGAAAAACTGTTTTTT.

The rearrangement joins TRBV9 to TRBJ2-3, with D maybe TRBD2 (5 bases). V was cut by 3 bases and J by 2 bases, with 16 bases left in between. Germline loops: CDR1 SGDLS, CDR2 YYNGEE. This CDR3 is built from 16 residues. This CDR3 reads CASSAGLDYYTDTQYF. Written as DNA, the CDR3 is TGTGCCAGCAGCGCGGGTTTAGACTACTACACAGATACGCAGTATTTT. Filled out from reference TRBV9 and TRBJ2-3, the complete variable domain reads DSGVTQTPKHLITATGQRVTLRCSPRSGDLSVYWYQQSLDQGLQFLIQYYNGEERAKGNILERFSAQQFPDLHSELNLSSLELGDSALYFCASSAGLDYYTDTQYFGPGTRLTVL.

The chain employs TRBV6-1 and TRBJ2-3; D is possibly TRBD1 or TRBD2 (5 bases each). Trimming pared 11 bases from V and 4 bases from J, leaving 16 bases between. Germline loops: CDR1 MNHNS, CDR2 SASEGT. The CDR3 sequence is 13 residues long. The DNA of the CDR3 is TGTGCCTCCCCGGGGCCCAAGGCAGATACGCAGTATTTT. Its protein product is CASPGPKADTQYF.

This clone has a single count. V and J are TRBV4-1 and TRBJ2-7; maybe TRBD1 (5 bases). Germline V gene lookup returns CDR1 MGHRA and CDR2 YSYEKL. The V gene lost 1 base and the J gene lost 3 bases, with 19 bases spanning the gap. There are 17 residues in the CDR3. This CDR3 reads CASSQVLGRGPNYEQYF. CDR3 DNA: TGCGCCAGCAGCCAAGTTCTAGGAAGGGGTCCTAACTACGAGCAGTACTTC.

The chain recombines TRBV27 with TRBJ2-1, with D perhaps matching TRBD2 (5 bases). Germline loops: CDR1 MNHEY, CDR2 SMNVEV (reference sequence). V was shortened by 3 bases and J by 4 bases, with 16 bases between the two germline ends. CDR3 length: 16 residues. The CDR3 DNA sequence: TGTGCCAGCAGTTTGTCGACTACTTGGGCTTACAATGAGCAGTTCTTC. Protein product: CASSLSTTWAYNEQFF.

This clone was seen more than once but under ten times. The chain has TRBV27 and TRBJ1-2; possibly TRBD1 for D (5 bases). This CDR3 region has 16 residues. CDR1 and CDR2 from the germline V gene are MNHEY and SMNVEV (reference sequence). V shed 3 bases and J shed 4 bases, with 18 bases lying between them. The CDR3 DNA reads TGTGCCAGCAGTTTTTGGCCACAGGAGGTTACCTATGGCTACACCTTC. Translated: CASSFWPQEVTYGYTF.

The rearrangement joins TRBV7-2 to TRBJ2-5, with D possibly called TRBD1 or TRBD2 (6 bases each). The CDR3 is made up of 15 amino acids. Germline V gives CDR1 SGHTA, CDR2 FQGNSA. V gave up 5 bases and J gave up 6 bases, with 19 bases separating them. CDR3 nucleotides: TGTGCCAGCAGCCCGACGGGGGCGGCGCGACAGACCCAGTACTTC. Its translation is CASSPTGAARQTQYF. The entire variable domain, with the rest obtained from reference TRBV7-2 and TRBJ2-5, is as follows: GAGVSQSPSNKVTEKGKDVELRCDPISGHTALYWYRQSLGQGLEFLIYFQGNSAPDKSGLPSDRFSAERTGGSVSTLTIQRTQQEDSAVYLCASSPTGAARQTQYFGPGTRLLVL.

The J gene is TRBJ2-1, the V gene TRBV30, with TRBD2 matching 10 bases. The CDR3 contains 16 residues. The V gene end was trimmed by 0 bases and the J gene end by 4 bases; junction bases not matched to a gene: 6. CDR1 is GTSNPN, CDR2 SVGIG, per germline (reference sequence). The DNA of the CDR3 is TGTGCCTGGAGTGTACGCCTAGCGGGGGTGTACAATGAGCAGTTCTTC. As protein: CAWSVRLAGVYNEQFF.

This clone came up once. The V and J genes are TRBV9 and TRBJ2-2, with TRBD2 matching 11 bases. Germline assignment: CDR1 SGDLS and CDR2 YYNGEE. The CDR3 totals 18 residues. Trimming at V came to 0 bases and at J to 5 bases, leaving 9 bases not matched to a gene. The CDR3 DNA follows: TGTGCCAGCAGCGTAGGGTTAGCGGGAGGGCCATGGACCGGGGAGCTGTTTTTT. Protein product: CASSVGLAGGPWTGELFF.

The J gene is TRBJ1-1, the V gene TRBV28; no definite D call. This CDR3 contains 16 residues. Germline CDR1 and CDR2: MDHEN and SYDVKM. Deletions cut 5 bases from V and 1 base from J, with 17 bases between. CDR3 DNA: TGTGCCAGCAGTCCCCTTCGGCTGCGGCCGAACACTGAAGCTTTCTTT. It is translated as CASSPLRLRPNTEAFF.

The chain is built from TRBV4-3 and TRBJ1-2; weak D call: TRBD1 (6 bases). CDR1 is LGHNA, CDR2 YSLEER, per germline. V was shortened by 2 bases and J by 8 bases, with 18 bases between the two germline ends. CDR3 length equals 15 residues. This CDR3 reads CASSQSPRRGEGYTF. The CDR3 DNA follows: TGCGCCAGCAGCCAATCCCCCCGGAGGGGGGAAGGCTACACCTTC.

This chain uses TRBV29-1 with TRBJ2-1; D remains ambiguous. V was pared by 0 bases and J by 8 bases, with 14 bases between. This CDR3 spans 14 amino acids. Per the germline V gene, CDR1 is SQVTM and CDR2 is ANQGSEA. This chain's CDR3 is CSVEDRLETDEQFF. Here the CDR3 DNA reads TGCAGCGTTGAAGATAGATTAGAGACCGATGAGCAGTTCTTC.

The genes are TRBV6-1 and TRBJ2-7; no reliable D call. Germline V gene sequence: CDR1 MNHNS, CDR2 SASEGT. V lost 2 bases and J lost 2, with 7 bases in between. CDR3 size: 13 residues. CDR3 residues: CASSEQWPYEQYF. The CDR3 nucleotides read TGTGCCAGCAGTGAACAGTGGCCCTACGAGCAGTACTTC.

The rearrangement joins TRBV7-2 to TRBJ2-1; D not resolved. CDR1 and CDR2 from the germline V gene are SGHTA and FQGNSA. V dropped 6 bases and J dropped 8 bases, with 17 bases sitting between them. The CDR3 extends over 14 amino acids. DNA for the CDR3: TGTGCCAGCAGTGGTGGCCGAGTTTTCCATGAGCAGTTCTTC. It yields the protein CASSGGRVFHEQFF.

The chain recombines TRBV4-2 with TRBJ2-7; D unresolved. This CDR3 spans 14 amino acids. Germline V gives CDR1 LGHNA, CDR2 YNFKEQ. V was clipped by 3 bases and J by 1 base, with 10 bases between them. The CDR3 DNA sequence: TGTGCCAGCAGCCAGGATGTGCATTCCTACGAGCAGTACTTC. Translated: CASSQDVHSYEQYF.

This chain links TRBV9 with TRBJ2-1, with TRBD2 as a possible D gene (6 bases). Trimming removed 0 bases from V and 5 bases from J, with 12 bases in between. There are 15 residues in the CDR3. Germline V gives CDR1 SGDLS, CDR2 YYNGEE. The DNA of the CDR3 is TGTGCCAGCAGCGTAGATCCGGGAGTAAACAATGAGCAGTTCTTC. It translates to CASSVDPGVNNEQFF.

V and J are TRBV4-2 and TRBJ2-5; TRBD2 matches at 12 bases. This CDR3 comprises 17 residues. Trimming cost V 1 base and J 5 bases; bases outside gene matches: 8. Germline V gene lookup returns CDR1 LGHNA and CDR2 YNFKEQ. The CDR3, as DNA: TGTGCCAGCAGCCAAGTTTCTAGCGGGAGGGCCAGCGAGACCCAGTACTTC. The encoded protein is CASSQVSSGRASETQYF.

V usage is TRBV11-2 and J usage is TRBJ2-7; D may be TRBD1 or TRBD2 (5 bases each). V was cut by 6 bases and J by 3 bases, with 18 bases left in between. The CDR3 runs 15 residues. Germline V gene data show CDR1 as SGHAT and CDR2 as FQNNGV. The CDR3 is CASRPRGTDNYEQYF. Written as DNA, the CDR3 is TGTGCCAGCAGACCCAGAGGGACGGATAACTACGAGCAGTACTTC.

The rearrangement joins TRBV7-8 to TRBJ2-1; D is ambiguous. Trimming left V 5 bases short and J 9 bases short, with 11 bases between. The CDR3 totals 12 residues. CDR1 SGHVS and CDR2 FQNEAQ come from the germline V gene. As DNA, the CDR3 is TGTGCCAGCAGCAAAGGGTGGGGTGAGCAGTTCTTC. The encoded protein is CASSKGWGEQFF.

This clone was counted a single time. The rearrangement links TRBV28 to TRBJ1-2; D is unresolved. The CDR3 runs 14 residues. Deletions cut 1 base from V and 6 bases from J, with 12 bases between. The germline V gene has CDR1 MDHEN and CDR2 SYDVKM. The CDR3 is CASSLFGSLNGYTF. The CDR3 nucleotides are TGTGCCAGCAGTTTATTTGGCAGCTTAAATGGCTACACCTTC.

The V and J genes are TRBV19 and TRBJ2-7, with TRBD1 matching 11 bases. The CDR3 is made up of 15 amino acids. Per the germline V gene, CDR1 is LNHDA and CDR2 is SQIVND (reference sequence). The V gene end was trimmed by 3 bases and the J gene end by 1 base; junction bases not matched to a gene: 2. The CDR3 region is CASSMGQGGSYEQYF. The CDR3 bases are TGTGCCAGTAGTATGGGACAGGGGGGATCCTACGAGCAGTACTTC.

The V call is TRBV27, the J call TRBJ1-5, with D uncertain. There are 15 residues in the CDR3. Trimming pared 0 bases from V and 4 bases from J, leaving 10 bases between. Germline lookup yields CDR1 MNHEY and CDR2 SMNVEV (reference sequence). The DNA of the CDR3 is TGTGCCAGCAGTTTATCCGGACCGACGAATCAGCCCCAGCATTTT. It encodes CASSLSGPTNQPQHF.

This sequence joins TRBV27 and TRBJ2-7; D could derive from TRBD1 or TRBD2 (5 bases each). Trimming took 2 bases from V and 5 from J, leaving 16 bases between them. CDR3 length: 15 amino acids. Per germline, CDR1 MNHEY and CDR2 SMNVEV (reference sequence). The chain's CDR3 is CASSLTWGNQNEQYF. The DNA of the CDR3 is TGTGCCAGCAGTTTAACTTGGGGGAACCAGAACGAGCAGTACTTC.

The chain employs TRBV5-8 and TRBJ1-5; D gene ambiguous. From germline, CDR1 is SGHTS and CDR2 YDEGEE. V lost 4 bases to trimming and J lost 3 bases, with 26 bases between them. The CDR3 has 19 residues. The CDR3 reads CASSLKKGVPIQDNQPQHF. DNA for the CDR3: TGTGCCAGCAGCCTAAAAAAGGGTGTACCTATCCAGGACAATCAGCCCCAGCATTTT. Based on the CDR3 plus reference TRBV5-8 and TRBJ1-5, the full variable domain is EAGVTQSPTHLIKTRGQQATLRCSPISGHTSVYWYQQALGLGLQFLLWYDEGEERNRGNFPPRFSGRQFPNYSSELNVNALELEDSALYLCASSLKKGVPIQDNQPQHFGDGTRLSIL.